The present entry profiles one T cell receptor (beta chain) with its context. At one end, the junction sequence differs from germline, possibly due to a read error. Germline CDR1 reads SGHDT; CDR2 reads YYEEEE. The CDR3 has 12 residues. This entry comes from a study of monozygotic twins with cystic fibrosis. The protocol was immunoSEQ multiplex PCR, while the TCRdb copy is restricted to in-frame clones and leaves out a portion. The sample has 20,000 to 30,000 clones; approximately 90% are singletons. The specimen sequenced was blood. J is TRBJ2-7 and V is TRBV5-6; D is ambiguous. The receptor was isolated from a girl under 10 years old with cystic fibrosis. The CDR3 protein is CASSFISSAAEF. The CDR3 coding sequence is TGTGCCAGCAGCTTCATTTCATCCGCCGCCGAATTC. The full variable domain, with the rest looked up from reference TRBV5-6 and TRBJ2-7, is DAGVTQSPTHLIKTRGQQVTLRCSPKSGHDTVSWYQQALGQGPQFIFQYYEEEERQRGNFPDRFSGHQFPNYSSELNVNALLLGDSALYLCASSFISSAAEFGPGTRLTVT.